This TCR beta chain derives from a study of shared clonotypes between healthy human individuals. This clone came up once. The CDR3 has 11 amino acids. Between the trimmed V and J ends, which lost 6 bases and 8 bases, there was a span of 10 bases. Per the germline V gene, CDR1 is DFQATT and CDR2 is SNEGSKA (reference sequence). Assay used: immunoSEQ multiplex PCR; TCRdb lists only in-frame clones, some missing. The sample records approximately 2.1 million clones, about 92% being singletons. The sequence was obtained from a man younger than 30 in good health. Some clones in this sample may be carry-over from other donors' samples. The sequenced sample consisted of naive CD4+ T cells from PBMCs. The subset was: CD45RA+ positively selected. V usage is TRBV20-1 and J usage is TRBJ1-4; D remains unclear. The CDR3 coding sequence is TGCAGTGCGTTTTACGGGGAAAAACTGTTTTTT. Translation: CSAFYGEKLFF.